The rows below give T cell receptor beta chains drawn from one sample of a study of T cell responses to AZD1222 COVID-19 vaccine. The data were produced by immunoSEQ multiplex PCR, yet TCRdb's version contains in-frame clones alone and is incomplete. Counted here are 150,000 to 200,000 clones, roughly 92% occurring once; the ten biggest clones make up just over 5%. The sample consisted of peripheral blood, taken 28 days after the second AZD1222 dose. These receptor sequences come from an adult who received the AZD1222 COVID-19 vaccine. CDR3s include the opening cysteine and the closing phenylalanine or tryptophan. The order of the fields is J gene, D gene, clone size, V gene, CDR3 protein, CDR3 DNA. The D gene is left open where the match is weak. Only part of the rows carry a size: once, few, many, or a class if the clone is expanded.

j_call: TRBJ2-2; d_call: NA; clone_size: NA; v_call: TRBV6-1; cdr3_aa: CASSESSGGELFF; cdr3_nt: TGTGCCAGCAGTGAAAGCTCCGGGGGGGAGCTGTTTTTT
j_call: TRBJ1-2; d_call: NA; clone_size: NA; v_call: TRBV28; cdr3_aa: CASISGGQEGYTF; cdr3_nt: TGTGCCAGCATCTCGGGGGGGCAAGAGGGCTACACCTTC
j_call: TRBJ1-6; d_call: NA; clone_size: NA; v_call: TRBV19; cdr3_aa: CASSITGNNSPLHF; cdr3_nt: TGTGCCAGTAGTATTACTGGGAATAATTCACCCCTCCACTTT
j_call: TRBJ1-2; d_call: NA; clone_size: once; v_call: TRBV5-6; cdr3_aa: CASSLWSRGLGYGYTF; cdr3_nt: TGTGCCAGCAGCTTGTGGTCTCGGGGCCTGGGATATGGCTACACCTTC
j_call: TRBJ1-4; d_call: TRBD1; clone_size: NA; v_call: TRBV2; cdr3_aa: CASSNTGGNEKLFF; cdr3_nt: TGTGCCAGCAGTAATACAGGGGGGAACGAAAAACTGTTTTTT
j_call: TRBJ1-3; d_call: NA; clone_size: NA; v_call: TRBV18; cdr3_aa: CASSPGQGSGNTIYF; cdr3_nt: TGTGCCAGCTCACCGGGGCAGGGGTCTGGAAACACCATATATTTT
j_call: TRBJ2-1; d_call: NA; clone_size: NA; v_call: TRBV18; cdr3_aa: CASSPTRVQPGDNEQFF; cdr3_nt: TGTGCCAGCTCACCCACGCGGGTCCAGCCGGGGGACAATGAGCAGTTCTTC
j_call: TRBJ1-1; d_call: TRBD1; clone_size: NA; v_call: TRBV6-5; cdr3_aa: CASSRTGVTEAFF; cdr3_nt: TGTGCCAGCAGTCGGACAGGGGTGACTGAAGCTTTCTTT
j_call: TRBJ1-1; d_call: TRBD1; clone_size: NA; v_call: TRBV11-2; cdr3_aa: CASREGQGGTEAFF; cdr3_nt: TGTGCCAGCAGGGAAGGACAGGGGGGCACTGAAGCTTTCTTT
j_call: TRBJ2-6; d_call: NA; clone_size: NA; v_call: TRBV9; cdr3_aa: CASSAIGTGANVLTF; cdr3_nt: TGTGCCAGCAGCGCGATAGGGACTGGGGCCAACGTCCTGACTTTC
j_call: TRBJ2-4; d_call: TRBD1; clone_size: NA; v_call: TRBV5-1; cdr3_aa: CASSLDKTGVKNIQYF; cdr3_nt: TGCGCCAGCAGCTTGGACAAGACAGGGGTCAAAAACATTCAGTACTTC
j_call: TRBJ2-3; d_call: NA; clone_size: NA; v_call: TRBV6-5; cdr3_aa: CASSYAETSTDTQYF; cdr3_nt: TGTGCCAGCAGTTACGCGGAAACTAGCACAGATACGCAGTATTTT
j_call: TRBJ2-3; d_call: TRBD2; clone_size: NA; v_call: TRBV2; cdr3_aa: CASSEGIAGGMGADTQYF; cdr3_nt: TGTGCCAGCAGTGAAGGGATAGCGGGAGGGATGGGGGCAGATACGCAGTATTTT
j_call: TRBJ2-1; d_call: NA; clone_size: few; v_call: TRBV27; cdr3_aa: CASSFRAGNYNEQFF; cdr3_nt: TGTGCCAGCAGTTTTAGGGCAGGTAACTACAATGAGCAGTTCTTC
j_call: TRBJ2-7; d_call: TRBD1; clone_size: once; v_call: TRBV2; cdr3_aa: CASSVQGAYEQYF; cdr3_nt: TGTGCCAGCAGTGTGCAGGGGGCCTACGAGCAGTACTTC
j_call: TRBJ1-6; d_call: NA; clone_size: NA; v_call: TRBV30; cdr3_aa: CAWSVGGSYNSPLHF; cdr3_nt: TGTGCCTGGAGTGTGGGAGGCTCCTATAATTCACCCCTCCACTTT
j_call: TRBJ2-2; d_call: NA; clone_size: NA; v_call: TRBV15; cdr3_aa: CATSTYGGGELFF; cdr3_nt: TGTGCCACCAGCACCTATGGGGGAGGGGAGCTGTTTTTT
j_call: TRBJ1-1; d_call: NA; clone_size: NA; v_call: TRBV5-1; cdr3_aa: CASSVGAPNTEAFF; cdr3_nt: TGCGCCAGCAGCGTTGGGGCCCCGAACACTGAAGCTTTCTTT
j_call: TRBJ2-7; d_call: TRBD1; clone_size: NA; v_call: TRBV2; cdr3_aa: CASSAWTGGGYEQYF; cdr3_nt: TGTGCCAGCAGTGCCTGGACAGGGGGAGGCTACGAGCAGTACTTC
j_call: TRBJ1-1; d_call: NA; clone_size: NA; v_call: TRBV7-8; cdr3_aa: CASVSSRGQNTEAFF; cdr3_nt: TGTGCCAGCGTATCCTCCAGGGGTCAGAACACTGAAGCTTTCTTT
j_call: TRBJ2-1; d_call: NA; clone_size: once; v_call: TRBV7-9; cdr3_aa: CASSSPFSGALLGNEQFF; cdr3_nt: TGTGCCAGCAGCTCCCCTTTTTCTGGAGCGCTTCTAGGAAATGAGCAGTTCTTC
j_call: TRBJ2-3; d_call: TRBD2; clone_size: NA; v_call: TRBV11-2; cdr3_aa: CASSFRGTSERTDTQYF; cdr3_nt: TGTGCCAGCAGCTTCCGGGGAACTAGCGAACGCACAGATACGCAGTATTTT
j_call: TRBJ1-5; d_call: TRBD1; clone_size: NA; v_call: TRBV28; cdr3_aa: CASSLGYGTGRNQPQHF; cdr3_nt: TGTGCCAGCAGTTTAGGTTACGGGACAGGGCGCAATCAGCCCCAGCATTTT
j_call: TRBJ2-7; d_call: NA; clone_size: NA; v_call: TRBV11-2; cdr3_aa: CASSLGEVLGSYEQYF; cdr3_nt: TGTGCCAGCAGCTTAGGGGAGGTCCTAGGATCCTACGAGCAGTACTTC
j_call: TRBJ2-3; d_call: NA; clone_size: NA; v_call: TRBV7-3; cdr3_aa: CASSFRGLVTDTQYF; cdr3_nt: TGTGCCAGCAGCTTCCGGGGGCTAGTTACAGATACGCAGTATTTT
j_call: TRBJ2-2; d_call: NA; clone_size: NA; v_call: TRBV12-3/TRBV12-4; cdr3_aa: CASLNTGELFF; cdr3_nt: TGTGCCAGCCTTAACACCGGGGAGCTGTTTTTT
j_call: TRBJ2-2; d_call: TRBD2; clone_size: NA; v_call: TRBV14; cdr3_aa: CASSQEGTLAGYTGELFF; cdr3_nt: TGTGCCAGCAGCCAAGAAGGAACACTAGCGGGCTACACCGGGGAGCTGTTTTTT
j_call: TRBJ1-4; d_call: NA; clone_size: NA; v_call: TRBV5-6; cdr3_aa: CASSFWGPANEKLFF; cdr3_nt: TGTGCCAGCAGCTTTTGGGGGCCGGCTAATGAAAAACTGTTTTTT
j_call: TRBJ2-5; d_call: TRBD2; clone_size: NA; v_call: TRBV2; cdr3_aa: CASSELVAGGDQETQYF; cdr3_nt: TGTGCCAGCAGTGAATTGGTAGCGGGAGGGGACCAAGAGACCCAGTACTTC
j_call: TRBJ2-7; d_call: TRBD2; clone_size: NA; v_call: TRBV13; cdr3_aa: CASSLTSGSNQEGYEQYF; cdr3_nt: TGTGCCAGCAGCTTGACTAGCGGGAGTAATCAGGAAGGGTACGAGCAGTACTTC
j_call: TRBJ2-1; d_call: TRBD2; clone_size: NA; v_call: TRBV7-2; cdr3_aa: CASSPGELAGRNEQFF; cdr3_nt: TGTGCCAGCAGCCCGGGGGAACTAGCGGGCCGGAATGAGCAGTTCTTC
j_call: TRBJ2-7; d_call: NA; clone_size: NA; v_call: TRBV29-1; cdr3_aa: CSAWGLSYEQYF; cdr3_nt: TGCAGCGCCTGGGGACTCTCCTACGAGCAGTACTTC